Presented here are 14 T cell receptor beta chains from one specimen sequenced in a study of T cell clonality in common variable immunodeficiency. Method: immunoSEQ multiplex PCR; TCRdb's copy keeps in-frame clones and lacks some. The sample has about 42,000 clones, none seen only once. The sequencing input was peripheral blood mononuclear cells. The receptors shown here come from a person between 18 and 69 years old in good health.

This clone occurred many times. The read falls 3 residues short of the CDR3 end, and the missing part is taken from the germline J gene. The chain has TRBV20-1 and TRBJ2-7; no definite D call. The CDR3 extends over 11 amino acids. Trimming cost V 0 bases and J 4 bases, with 4 bases left between them. CDR1 and CDR2 from the germline V gene are DFQATT and SNEGSKA (reference sequence). The CDR3 spells CSARDSYEQYF. The sequenced part of the CDR3 DNA is TGCAGTGCTAGAGATTCGTACGAG.

This clone was detected ten times or more. The sequenced fragment ends 3 residues before the CDR3 boundary, so the rest is inferred from the germline J gene. J is TRBJ2-5 and V is TRBV6-8; 8 bases map to TRBD1. This CDR3 has 12 residues. V lost 6 bases and J lost 5; bases outside the gene matches: 2. Per the germline V gene, CDR1 is MNHGY and CDR2 is SAAAGT. The CDR3 DNA, read in part, is TGTGCCAGCAGCCGGGACAGGGAGACC. Translating it yields CASSRDRET. The entire CDR3 is CASSRDRETQYF.

This clone was seen repeatedly, ten times or more. The CDR3 goes on 3 residues after the read ends, and that part is filled in from the germline J gene. The rearrangement joins TRBV19 to TRBJ1-1, with 7 bases aligning to TRBD1. This CDR3 has 17 residues. CDR1 is LNHDA, CDR2 SQIVND, per germline (reference sequence). V was clipped by 5 bases and J by 0 bases; unmatched bases: 12. CDR3 bases read: TGTGCCAGTAGTTCCCACCGGGACAGCTACATGAACACTGAA. It codes for CASSSHRDSYMNTE. The CDR3 as a whole reads CASSSHRDSYMNTEAFF.

This clone was seen repeatedly, ten times or more. The sequence runs out 3 residues before the end of the CDR3; the remainder is reconstructed from the germline J gene. The rearrangement uses TRBV2 and TRBJ2-5, with a possible D match to TRBD2 (6 bases). CDR1 SNHLY and CDR2 FYNNEI come from the germline V gene. CDR3 length: 16 amino acids. The V and J ends lost 4 bases and 2 bases respectively, with 17 bases between them. CDR3 residues: CASSGSGDSYQETQYF. The covered CDR3 bases are TGTGCCAGCAGTGGGAGTGGGGACTCCTATCAAGAGACC.

In its sample, this clone was seen many times. The CDR3 end is not reached by the read, which stops 3 residues before it; the germline J gene fills it in. V is TRBV7-6 and J is TRBJ1-5; no definite D call. Trimming cost V 5 bases and J 0 bases, with 5 bases left between them. Germline CDR1 reads SGHVS; CDR2 reads FNYEAQ. The length of the CDR3 is 13 residues. The CDR3 region is CASSPSSNQPQHF. Partial CDR3 DNA: TGTGCCAGCAGCCCATCTAGCAATCAGCCC.

This clone was recorded at least ten times. Read sequence stops 3 residues before the CDR3 end, and the germline J gene provides the missing end. The chain uses TRBV29-1 and TRBJ2-6, with D hard to call. CDR1 is SQVTM and CDR2 is ANQGSEA in the germline V gene. This CDR3 contains 12 residues. Trimming removed 7 bases at V and 2 bases at J, with 6 bases between. The CDR3 bases that were read are TGCAGCGCAGATACTGGGGCCAACGTC. This translates into CSADTGANV. The whole CDR3 is CSADTGANVLTF.

This clone was counted a few times. The missing CDR3 end, 3 residues past where the read stops, is filled in from the germline J gene. The chain employs TRBV11-2 and TRBJ2-1; the D gene is possibly TRBD2 (8 bases). CDR3 length equals 15 residues. V lost 5 bases to trimming and J lost 4 bases, with 15 bases between them. CDR1 is SGHAT, CDR2 FQNNGV, per germline. The sequenced part of the CDR3 DNA is TGTGCCAGCAGCACAGGGGCGGGGGGTTACAATGAG. Amino acids: CASSTGAGGYNE. The whole CDR3 reads CASSTGAGGYNEQFF.

This clone was counted at least ten times. The read halts 3 residues ahead of the CDR3 end, with the missing end drawn from the germline J gene. V usage is TRBV20-1 and J usage is TRBJ2-1, with TRBD2 identical over 13 bases. Germline CDR1 reads DFQATT; CDR2 reads SNEGSKA (reference sequence). The CDR3 has 16 residues. V dropped 4 bases and J dropped 3; count of bases not matched to a gene: 6. CDR3 DNA (partial): TGCAGTGCTATAAGGACTAGCGGGAGTGTCTACAATGAG. Amino acids: CSAIRTSGSVYNE. From start to end, the CDR3 is CSAIRTSGSVYNEQFF.

This clone was observed at least ten times. Coverage ceases 3 residues before the CDR3 finishes, and the germline J gene fills in the end. The chain has TRBV2 and TRBJ2-1; possibly TRBD1 for D (6 bases). Trimming took 6 bases from V and 9 from J, leaving 12 bases between them. Germline assignment: CDR1 SNHLY and CDR2 FYNNEI. This CDR3 has 12 residues. Incomplete CDR3 DNA: TGTGCCAGCAGGCTACAGGGAAGTGAG. Residues: CASRLQGSE. The full-length CDR3 reads as CASRLQGSEQFF.

This clone was counted ten times or more. The read ends 3 residues before the CDR3 terminus; that terminus is restored from the germline J gene. V gene TRBV2 combines with J gene TRBJ2-7, with TRBD2 as a possible D gene (6 bases). The CDR3 consists of 15 residues. V was clipped by 7 bases and J by 4 bases, with 20 bases between them. Germline V gene data show CDR1 as SNHLY and CDR2 as FYNNEI. CDR3 loop: CASKAVGTVTYEQYF. The sequenced CDR3 bases are TGTGCCAGCAAAGCCGTGGGGACTGTGACGTACGAG.

This clone was counted at least ten times. Read coverage stops 3 residues before the CDR3 terminus; the germline J gene supplies the remainder. The chain recombines TRBV5-1 with TRBJ2-7; 8 positions agree with TRBD2. The trim removed 0 bases at V and 6 bases at J, leaving 8 bases unmatched. Germline values: CDR1 SGHRS, CDR2 YFSETQ. The CDR3 has 15 amino acids. CDR3: CASSLAGTRVAEQYF. The CDR3 bases that were read are TGCGCCAGCAGCTTGGCCGGGACTAGAGTTGCCGAG.

This clone was recorded at least ten times. Sequencing ends 3 residues short of the CDR3 end; the germline J gene provides the rest. This chain uses TRBV12-5 with TRBJ1-1, with TRBD1 identical over 8 bases. Germline trimming cut 2 bases from V and 1 base from J; bases unmatched to any gene: 6. This CDR3 has 16 residues. The germline CDR1 and CDR2 sequences are LGHNT and FRNRAP. This chain's CDR3 is CASGLSPGGGNTEAFF. CDR3 bases read: TGTGCTAGTGGTTTGTCGCCAGGGGGCGGGAACACTGAA.

Ten or more counts support this clone. The read halts 3 residues ahead of the CDR3 end, with the missing end drawn from the germline J gene. The genes are TRBV20-1 and TRBJ2-5; 12 bases map to TRBD2. Germline CDR1 reads DFQATT; CDR2 reads SNEGSKA (reference sequence). The CDR3 is 17 residues long. J gave up 3 bases and V 5 bases, and 13 bases lay outside the gene matches. The CDR3 bases that were read are TGCAGTGCTGGGGTGACTAGCGGGAGTGTATTAGAAGAGACC. Translated, it gives CSAGVTSGSVLEET. From start to end, the CDR3 is CSAGVTSGSVLEETQYF.

This clone was detected ten times or more. Coverage ceases 3 residues before the CDR3 finishes, and the germline J gene fills in the end. V and J are TRBV20-1 and TRBJ2-1, with D possibly being TRBD1 or TRBD2 (7 bases each). Per the germline V gene, CDR1 is DFQATT and CDR2 is SNEGSKA (reference sequence). The CDR3 is 15 residues long. V dropped 3 bases and J dropped 4 bases, with 16 bases sitting between them. The DNA read from the CDR3 is TGCAGTGCTAGTGACCGACAGGGAGGGTACAATGAG. Translation: CSASDRQGGYNE. The complete CDR3 protein is CSASDRQGGYNEQFF.